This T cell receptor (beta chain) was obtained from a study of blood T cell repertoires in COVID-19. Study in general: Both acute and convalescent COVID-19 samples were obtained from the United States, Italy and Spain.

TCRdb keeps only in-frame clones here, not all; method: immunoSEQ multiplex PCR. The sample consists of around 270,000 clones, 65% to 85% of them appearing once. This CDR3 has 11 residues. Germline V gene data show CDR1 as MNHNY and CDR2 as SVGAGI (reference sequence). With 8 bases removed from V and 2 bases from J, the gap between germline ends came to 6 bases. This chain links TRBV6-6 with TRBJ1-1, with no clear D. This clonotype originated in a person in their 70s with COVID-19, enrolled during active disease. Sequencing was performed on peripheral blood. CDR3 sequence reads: CASGLNTEAFF. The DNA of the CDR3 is TGTGCCAGCGGTCTAAACACTGAAGCTTTCTTT.